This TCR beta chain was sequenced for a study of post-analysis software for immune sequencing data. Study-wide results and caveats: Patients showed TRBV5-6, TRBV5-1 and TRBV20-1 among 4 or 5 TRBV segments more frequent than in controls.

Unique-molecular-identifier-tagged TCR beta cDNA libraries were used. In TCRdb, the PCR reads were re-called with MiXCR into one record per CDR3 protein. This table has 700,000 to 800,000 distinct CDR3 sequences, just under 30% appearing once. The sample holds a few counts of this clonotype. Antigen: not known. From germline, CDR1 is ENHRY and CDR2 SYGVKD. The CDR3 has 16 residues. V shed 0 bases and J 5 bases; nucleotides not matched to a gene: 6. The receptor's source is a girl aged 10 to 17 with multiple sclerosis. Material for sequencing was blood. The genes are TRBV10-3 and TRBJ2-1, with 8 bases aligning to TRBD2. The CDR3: CAISESAGGFHNEQFF. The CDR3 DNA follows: TGTGCCATCAGTGAGTCGGCGGGAGGTTTCCACAATGAGCAGTTCTTC.